The present TCR beta chain was sequenced within a study of preoperative IRX-2 immunotherapy in early breast cancer (dated by TCRdb to between 2018 and 2021). The germline ends are 9 bases apart after V is trimmed by 0 bases and J by 2 bases. The CDR3, cysteine through phenylalanine, is 15 amino acids long. Only the CDR3 DNA stays, 45 bases, in frame from base 1. CDR1 LGHNT and CDR2 FRNRAP are derived from the germline V gene. Comment on this clone: Its recognized antigen is unknown. The record has no base qualities; no much larger clone is one base away.

The library was prepared using the immunoSEQ multiplex PCR assay. TCRdb obtained this table from immuneACCESS and retained in-frame rearrangements with V and J assigned. These tables miss some clones; where compared with another copy, unresolved V genes account for less than half of the shortfall, and the remainder is unexplained. Counted in this sample were approximately 31,000 clones; roughly 90% of them appeared once. Clones ranked in the top ten supply about 1.5% of the sample. This sample's treatment or condition label indicates: preoperative locoregional IRX-2 cytokine immunotherapy. The samples were obtained from a phase Ib study that tested preoperative, locoregional IRX-2 cytokine immunotherapy meant to prime immune responses. The donors were early-stage breast cancer patients who were given IRX-2 prior to surgery.

The receptor was derived from a human donor with breast cancer. This specimen consisted of tumor tissue, obtained after IRX-2 immunotherapy. The rearrangement combines TRBV12-5 with TRBJ2-3, with no D gene named confidently. The sequence in DNA is TGTGCTAGTGGTTTGGTACAAGGGAACACAGATACGCAGTATTTT. This yields the protein CASGLVQGNTDTQYF.